This T cell receptor beta chain stems from a study of blood T cell repertoires in COVID-19. About the study: PBMCs, B-cell-depleted T cells, or T cells were the source of the cDNA or gDNA that made up the material.

A single count supports this clone. Unmatched junction bases numbered 2, after V lost 2 bases and J lost 5 bases. CDR3 length: 14 residues. CDR1 and CDR2 from the germline V gene are SGDLS and YYNGEE. The repertoire was sequenced with immunoSEQ multiplex PCR; TCRdb's copy has only in-frame clones and lacks some. The sample has about 190,000 clones, about 88% seen once. Sequencing was done on a sample of PBMCs or T cells enriched from blood (not recorded which). The TCR originated in a woman aged 25 to 45 who had recovered from COVID-19. This chain uses TRBV9 with TRBJ1-1; 11 nucleotides match TRBD1. CDR3: CASSVDRGRTEAFF. In nucleotides, the CDR3 is TGTGCCAGCAGCGTGGACAGGGGGCGAACTGAAGCTTTCTTT.